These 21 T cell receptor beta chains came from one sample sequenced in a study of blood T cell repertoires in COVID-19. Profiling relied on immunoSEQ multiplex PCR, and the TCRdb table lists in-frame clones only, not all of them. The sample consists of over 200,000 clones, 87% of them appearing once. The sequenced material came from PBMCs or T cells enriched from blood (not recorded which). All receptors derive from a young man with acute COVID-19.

CDR3 in DNA: TGTGCCCCGCACTCGCGAGAATGTGAGCAGTTCTTC. It specifies CAPHSRECEQFF. The V call is TRBV12-1, the J call TRBJ2-1; the DNA was not used to check the table's D call, TRBD2. TRBV12-1 is a listed pseudogene. The CDR3 extends over 12 amino acids.

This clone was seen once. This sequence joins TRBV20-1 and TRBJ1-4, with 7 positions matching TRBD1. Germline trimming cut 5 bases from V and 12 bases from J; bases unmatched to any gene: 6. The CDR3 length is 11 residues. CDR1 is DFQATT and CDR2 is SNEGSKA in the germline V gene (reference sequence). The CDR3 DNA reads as TGCAGTGCTGGCCGGGACAGAGAACTGTTTTTT. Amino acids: CSAGRDRELFF.

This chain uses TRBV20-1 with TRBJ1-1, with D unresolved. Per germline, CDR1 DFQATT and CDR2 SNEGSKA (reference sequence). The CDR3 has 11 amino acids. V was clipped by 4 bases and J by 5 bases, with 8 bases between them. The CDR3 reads CSAIAGTEAFF. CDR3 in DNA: TGCAGTGCTATTGCGGGGACTGAAGCTTTCTTT.

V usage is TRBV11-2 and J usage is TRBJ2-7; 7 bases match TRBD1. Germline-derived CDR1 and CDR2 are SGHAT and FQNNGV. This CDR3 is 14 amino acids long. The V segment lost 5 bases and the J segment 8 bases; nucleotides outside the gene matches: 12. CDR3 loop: CASSPSAGGRQQYF. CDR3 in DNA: TGTGCCAGCAGCCCCTCAGCAGGGGGTCGCCAGCAGTACTTC.

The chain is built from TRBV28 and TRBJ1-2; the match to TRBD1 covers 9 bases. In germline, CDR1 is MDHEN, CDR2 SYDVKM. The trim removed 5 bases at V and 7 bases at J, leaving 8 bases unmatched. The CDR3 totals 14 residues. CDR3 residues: CASSRLGTGTGYTF. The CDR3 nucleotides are TGTGCCAGCAGTAGACTCGGGACAGGGACTGGCTACACCTTC.

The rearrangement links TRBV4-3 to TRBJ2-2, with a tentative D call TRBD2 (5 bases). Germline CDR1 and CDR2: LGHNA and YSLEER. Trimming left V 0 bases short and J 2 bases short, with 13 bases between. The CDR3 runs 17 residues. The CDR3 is CASSQDRASSNTGELFF. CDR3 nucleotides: TGCGCCAGCAGCCAAGATAGGGCTAGCTCTAACACCGGGGAGCTGTTTTTT.

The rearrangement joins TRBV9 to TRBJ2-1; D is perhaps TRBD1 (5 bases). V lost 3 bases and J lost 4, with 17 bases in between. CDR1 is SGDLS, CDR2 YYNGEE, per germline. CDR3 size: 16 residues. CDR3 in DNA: TGTGCCAGCAGCGCCGCCCTGAAGGGGCTATACAATGAGCAGTTCTTC. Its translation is CASSAALKGLYNEQFF. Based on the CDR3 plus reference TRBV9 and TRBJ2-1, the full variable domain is DSGVTQTPKHLITATGQRVTLRCSPRSGDLSVYWYQQSLDQGLQFLIQYYNGEERAKGNILERFSAQQFPDLHSELNLSSLELGDSALYFCASSAALKGLYNEQFFGPGTRLTVL.

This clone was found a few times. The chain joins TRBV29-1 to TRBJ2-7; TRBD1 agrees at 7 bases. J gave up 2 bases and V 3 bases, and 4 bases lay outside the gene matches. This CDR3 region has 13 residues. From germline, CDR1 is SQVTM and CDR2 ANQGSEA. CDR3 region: CSVDLGQTYEQYF. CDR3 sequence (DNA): TGCAGCGTTGATTTGGGACAGACCTACGAGCAGTACTTC.

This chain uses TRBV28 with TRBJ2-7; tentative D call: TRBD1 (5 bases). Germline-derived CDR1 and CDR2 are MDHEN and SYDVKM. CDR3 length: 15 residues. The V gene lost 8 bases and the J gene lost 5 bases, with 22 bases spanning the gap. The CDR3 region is CASGHQEQVPNEQYF. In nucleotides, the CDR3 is TGTGCCAGCGGGCACCAAGAACAGGTACCCAACGAGCAGTACTTC.

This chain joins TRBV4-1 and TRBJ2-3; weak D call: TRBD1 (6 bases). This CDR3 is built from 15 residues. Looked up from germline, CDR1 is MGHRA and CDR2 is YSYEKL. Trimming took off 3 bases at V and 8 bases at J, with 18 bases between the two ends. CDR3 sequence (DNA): TGCGCCAGCAGCCACCCGCCCAGGGGCGATGGTACGCAGTATTTT. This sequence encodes CASSHPPRGDGTQYF.

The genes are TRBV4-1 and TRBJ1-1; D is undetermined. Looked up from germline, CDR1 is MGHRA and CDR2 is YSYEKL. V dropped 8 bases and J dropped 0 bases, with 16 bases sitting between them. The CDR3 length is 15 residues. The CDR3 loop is CASAKAQYMNTEAFF. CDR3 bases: TGCGCCAGCGCGAAAGCGCAGTACATGAACACTGAAGCTTTCTTT.

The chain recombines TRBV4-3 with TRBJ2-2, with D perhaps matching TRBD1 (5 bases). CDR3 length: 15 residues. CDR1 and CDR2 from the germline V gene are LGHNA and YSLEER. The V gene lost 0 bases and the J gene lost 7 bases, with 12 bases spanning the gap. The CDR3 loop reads CASSQERQGGGELFF. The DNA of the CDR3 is TGCGCCAGCAGCCAAGAACGGCAGGGCGGCGGGGAGCTGTTTTTT.

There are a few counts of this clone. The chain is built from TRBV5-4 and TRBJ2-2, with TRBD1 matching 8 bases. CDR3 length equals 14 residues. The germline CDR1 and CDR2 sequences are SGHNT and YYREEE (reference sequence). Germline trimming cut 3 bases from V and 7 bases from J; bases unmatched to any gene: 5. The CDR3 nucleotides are TGTGCCAGCAGCTCGCCAGGGGGCGGCGGGGAGCTGTTTTTT. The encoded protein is CASSSPGGGGELFF.

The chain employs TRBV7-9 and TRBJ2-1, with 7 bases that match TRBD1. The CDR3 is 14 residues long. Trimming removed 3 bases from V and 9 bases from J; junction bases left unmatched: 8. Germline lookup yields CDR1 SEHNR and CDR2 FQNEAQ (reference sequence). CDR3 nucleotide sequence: TGTGCCAGCAGCTTCTCAGAGGGGGCGGTTGAGCAGTTCTTC. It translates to CASSFSEGAVEQFF.

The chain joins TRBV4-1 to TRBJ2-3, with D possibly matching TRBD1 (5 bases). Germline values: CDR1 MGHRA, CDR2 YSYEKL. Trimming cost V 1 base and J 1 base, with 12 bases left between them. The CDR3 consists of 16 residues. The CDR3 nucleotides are TGCGCCAGCAGCCAAGTCGTAAGGGGTGGCACAGATACGCAGTATTTT. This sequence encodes CASSQVVRGGTDTQYF.

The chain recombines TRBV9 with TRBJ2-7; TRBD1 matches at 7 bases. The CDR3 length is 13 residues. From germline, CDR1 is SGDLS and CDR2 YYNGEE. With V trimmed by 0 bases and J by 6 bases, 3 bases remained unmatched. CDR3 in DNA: TGTGCCAGCAGCGTAGAATCAGGGGGCGAGCAGTACTTC. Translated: CASSVESGGEQYF.

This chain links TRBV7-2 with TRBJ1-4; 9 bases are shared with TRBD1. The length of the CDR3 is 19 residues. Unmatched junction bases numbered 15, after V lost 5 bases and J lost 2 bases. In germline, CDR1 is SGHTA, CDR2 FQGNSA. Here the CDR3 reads CASSPTLGQGGGTNEKLFF. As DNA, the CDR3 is TGTGCCAGCAGCCCAACTCTGGGACAGGGAGGGGGGACTAATGAAAAACTGTTTTTT.

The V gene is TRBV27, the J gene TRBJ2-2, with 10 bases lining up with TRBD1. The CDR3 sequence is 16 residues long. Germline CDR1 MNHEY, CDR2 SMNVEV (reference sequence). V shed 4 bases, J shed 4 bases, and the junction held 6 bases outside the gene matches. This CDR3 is CASSSIGTGVTGELFF. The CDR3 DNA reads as TGTGCCAGCAGTTCCATCGGGACAGGGGTCACCGGGGAGCTGTTTTTT.

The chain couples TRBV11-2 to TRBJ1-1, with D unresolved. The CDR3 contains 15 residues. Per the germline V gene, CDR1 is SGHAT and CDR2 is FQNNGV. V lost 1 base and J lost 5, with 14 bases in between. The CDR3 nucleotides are TGTGCCAGCAGCTTAGGACAAGGTTACCGGACTGAAGCTTTCTTT. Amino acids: CASSLGQGYRTEAFF.

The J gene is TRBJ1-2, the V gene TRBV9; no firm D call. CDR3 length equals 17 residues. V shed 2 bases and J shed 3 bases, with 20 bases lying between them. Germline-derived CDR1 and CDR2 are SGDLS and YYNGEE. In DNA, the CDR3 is TGTGCCAGCAGCGTTTCCGGGCCGGGGAGAGGTTACTATGGCTACACCTTC. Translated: CASSVSGPGRGYYGYTF.

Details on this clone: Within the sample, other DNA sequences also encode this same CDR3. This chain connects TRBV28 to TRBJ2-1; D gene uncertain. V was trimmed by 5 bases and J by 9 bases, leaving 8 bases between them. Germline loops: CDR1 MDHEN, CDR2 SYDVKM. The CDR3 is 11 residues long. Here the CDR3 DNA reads TGTGCCAGCAGTCCTCGAGGTGAGCAGTTCTTC. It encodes CASSPRGEQFF.